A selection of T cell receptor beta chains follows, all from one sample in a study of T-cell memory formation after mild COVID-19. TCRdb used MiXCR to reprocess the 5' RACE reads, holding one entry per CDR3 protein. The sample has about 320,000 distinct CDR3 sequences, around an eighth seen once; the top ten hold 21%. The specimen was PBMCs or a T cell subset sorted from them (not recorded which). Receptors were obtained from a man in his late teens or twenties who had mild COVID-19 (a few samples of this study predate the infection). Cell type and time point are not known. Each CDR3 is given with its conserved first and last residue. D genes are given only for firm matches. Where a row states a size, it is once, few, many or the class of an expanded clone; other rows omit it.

DNA: TGCAGTGCGTGGTCCCATCGGGACTCACCCCTCCACTTT
CDR3: CSAWSHRDSPLHF
V: TRBV20-1
D: NA
size: NA
J: TRBJ1-6

DNA: TGTGCCAGCAGAAGCTCAGGGTCCGCTGGAAACACCATATATTTT
CDR3: CASRSSGSAGNTIYF
V: TRBV14
D: NA
size: few
J: TRBJ1-3

DNA: TGTGCCACCAGCCAACAGAATCAGAACACTGAAGCTTTCTTT
CDR3: CATSQQNQNTEAFF
V: TRBV15
D: NA
size: few
J: TRBJ1-1

DNA: TGCAGTGCTTACGACAGGCACACTGAAGCTTTCTTT
CDR3: CSAYDRHTEAFF
V: TRBV20-1
D: NA
size: many
J: TRBJ1-1

DNA: TGTGCCAGCAGCTCGCCGACTAGCGGGGGGGACCAAGAGACCCAGTACTTC
CDR3: CASSSPTSGGDQETQYF
V: TRBV7-9
D: TRBD2
size: NA
J: TRBJ2-5

DNA: TGTGCCAGCAGCGCCTCCAAGAGTGGAACCTATTATGGCTACACCTTC
CDR3: CASSASKSGTYYGYTF
V: TRBV9
D: NA
size: few
J: TRBJ1-2

DNA: TGTGCCAGCAGGGCGACCTGGCTTATCTATGGCTACACCTTC
CDR3: CASRATWLIYGYTF
V: TRBV2
D: NA
size: NA
J: TRBJ1-2

DNA: TGTGCCAGCAGTTTAATTAATCAGCCCCAGCATTTT
CDR3: CASSLINQPQHF
V: TRBV28
D: NA
size: NA
J: TRBJ1-5

DNA: TGTGCCAGCAGCTTAGTGGGACAGGGTCGGCAGCCCCAGCATTTT
CDR3: CASSLVGQGRQPQHF
V: TRBV7-9
D: TRBD1
size: few
J: TRBJ1-5

DNA: TGTGCCAGCAGTAGTAGCACTAGCGGGGCTTCAGATACGCAGTATTTT
CDR3: CASSSSTSGASDTQYF
V: TRBV6-5
D: TRBD2
size: few
J: TRBJ2-3

DNA: TGTGCCAGCAGTTTTTTTGGTCTTCGTCCTCTCAACAATGAGCAGTTCTTC
CDR3: CASSFFGLRPLNNEQFF
V: TRBV12-3/TRBV12-4
D: NA
size: NA
J: TRBJ2-1

DNA: TGTGCCAGCAGCTTAGATTCCGGGGGGGCAGGCACCGGGGAGCTGTTTTTT
CDR3: CASSLDSGGAGTGELFF
V: TRBV7-3
D: TRBD2
size: NA
J: TRBJ2-2

DNA: TGTGCCAGCAGGCCCGGGTCCTACCAAGAGACCCAGTACTTC
CDR3: CASRPGSYQETQYF
V: TRBV6-6
D: NA
size: NA
J: TRBJ2-5

DNA: TGTGCCAGCACTCCCAGGCGTCTAGCGGGGAATGAGCAGTTCTTC
CDR3: CASTPRRLAGNEQFF
V: TRBV6-5
D: TRBD2
size: few
J: TRBJ2-1

DNA: TGTGCCAGCGGACACCAGGGTCAAGAGACCCAGTACTTC
CDR3: CASGHQGQETQYF
V: TRBV5-5
D: NA
size: NA
J: TRBJ2-5

DNA: TGTGCCAGCAGCCCCCAGGGGGGGGGGCCCAATGAGCAGTTCTTC
CDR3: CASSPQGGGPNEQFF
V: TRBV9
D: NA
size: NA
J: TRBJ2-1

DNA: TGTGCCAGCAGTGGACACCTCATCGTCACGAATGAAAAACTGTTTTTT
CDR3: CASSGHLIVTNEKLFF
V: TRBV2
D: NA
size: NA
J: TRBJ1-4

DNA: TGTGCCAGCAGCACCGGCACCCGGAGGAACTTC
CDR3: CASSTGTRRNF
V: TRBV12-3/TRBV12-4
D: NA
size: NA
J: TRBJ2-5

DNA: TGTGCCAGCAGATCTAGGCTGGATTTTAATTCACCCCTCCACTTT
CDR3: CASRSRLDFNSPLHF
V: TRBV7-6
D: NA
size: NA
J: TRBJ1-6

DNA: TGTGCCAGCAGCTTAGGGGCAGGAACTAGCACAGATACGCAGTATTTT
CDR3: CASSLGAGTSTDTQYF
V: TRBV7-8
D: NA
size: few
J: TRBJ2-3

DNA: TGTGCCAGCACCCAGGTCGGGGGGGTGAACACCGGGGAGCTGTTTTTT
CDR3: CASTQVGGVNTGELFF
V: TRBV7-3
D: TRBD2
size: few
J: TRBJ2-2

DNA: TGTGCCAGCAGTCCACGAGCCAACCCAGAGACCCAGTACTTC
CDR3: CASSPRANPETQYF
V: TRBV27
D: NA
size: NA
J: TRBJ2-5

DNA: TGTGCCAGCAGTAAACGGGGGTACGAGCAGTACTTC
CDR3: CASSKRGYEQYF
V: TRBV27
D: NA
size: NA
J: TRBJ2-7

DNA: TGTGCCAGCAGCCAAGATAACTACAATGAGCAGTTCTTC
CDR3: CASSQDNYNEQFF
V: TRBV4-2
D: NA
size: many
J: TRBJ2-1

DNA: TGTGCCAGCAGCTCGACAGGAACTGGGGCCAACGTCCTGACTTTC
CDR3: CASSSTGTGANVLTF
V: TRBV7-2
D: NA
size: few
J: TRBJ2-6

DNA: TGTGCCAGCAGTGGGTTCAGGGGGAACACCGGGGAGCTGTTTTTT
CDR3: CASSGFRGNTGELFF
V: TRBV2
D: NA
size: few
J: TRBJ2-2

DNA: TGTGCCAGCAGCCCGATCTTTGACACCGGGGAGCTGTTTTTT
CDR3: CASSPIFDTGELFF
V: TRBV6-4
D: NA
size: few
J: TRBJ2-2

DNA: TGTGCCAGCAGGCAAACAGGGGAAGGAGGGGCCAACGTCCTGACTTTC
CDR3: CASRQTGEGGANVLTF
V: TRBV7-9
D: TRBD1
size: NA
J: TRBJ2-6

DNA: TGTGCCAGCAGTTATCTAGGGTCGAGGCAAGAGACCCAGTACTTC
CDR3: CASSYLGSRQETQYF
V: TRBV6-2/TRBV6-3
D: NA
size: few
J: TRBJ2-5

DNA: TGTGCCAGCAGCGTAGCCAGCGGGGGGGTCACAGATACGCAGTATTTT
CDR3: CASSVASGGVTDTQYF
V: TRBV9
D: TRBD2
size: few
J: TRBJ2-3

DNA: TGCAGTGCACCGACAGGGTCAGATACGCAGTATTTT
CDR3: CSAPTGSDTQYF
V: TRBV20-1
D: TRBD1
size: few
J: TRBJ2-3

DNA: TGTGCCAGCAGCTTTAACTCGGGCTCCTACGAGCAGTACTTC
CDR3: CASSFNSGSYEQYF
V: TRBV7-2
D: NA
size: NA
J: TRBJ2-7

DNA: TGTGCCAGCAGCCCAGATCTTGGGTGGGGGGGAGAGACCCAGTACTTC
CDR3: CASSPDLGWGGETQYF
V: TRBV4-2
D: TRBD2
size: NA
J: TRBJ2-5

DNA: TGTGCCACCAGCCCCCGTCGGACAACACAGGGCCCAGATACGCAGTATTTT
CDR3: CATSPRRTTQGPDTQYF
V: TRBV15
D: NA
size: few
J: TRBJ2-3

DNA: TGTGCCAGCAGCTTAGTTGCCGACATTAACAATCAGCCCCAGCATTTT
CDR3: CASSLVADINNQPQHF
V: TRBV7-8
D: NA
size: NA
J: TRBJ1-5

DNA: TGTGCCAGCGGAGTACGGAGGTCCTACGAGCAGTACTTC
CDR3: CASGVRRSYEQYF
V: TRBV27
D: NA
size: few
J: TRBJ2-7

DNA: TGCAGTGCTGTTACAGGGAATTCACCCCTCCACTTT
CDR3: CSAVTGNSPLHF
V: TRBV20-1
D: NA
size: NA
J: TRBJ1-6

DNA: TGTGCCACCAGCAGAGCCGCGGCCGTCGGGGTGAACACTGAAGCTTTCTTT
CDR3: CATSRAAAVGVNTEAFF
V: TRBV15
D: NA
size: many
J: TRBJ1-1

DNA: TGTGCCAGCAGTGGGGTCCAGGCAGCTGGCTACACCTTC
CDR3: CASSGVQAAGYTF
V: TRBV12-3/TRBV12-4
D: NA
size: many
J: TRBJ1-2

DNA: TGTGCCACCAGCAGAAGGGACAGGGGTTCTGAAGCTTTCTTT
CDR3: CATSRRDRGSEAFF
V: TRBV15
D: TRBD1
size: many
J: TRBJ1-1

DNA: TGTGCCAGCACCGAATGGAGGGGTCTGAACACTGAAGCTTTCTTT
CDR3: CASTEWRGLNTEAFF
V: TRBV7-8
D: NA
size: NA
J: TRBJ1-1

DNA: TGCAGTGCTAGAGATGGGGGGGGCACTCTCAATGAGCAGTTCTTC
CDR3: CSARDGGGTLNEQFF
V: TRBV20-1
D: NA
size: few
J: TRBJ2-1

DNA: TGTGCCAGCACCCCCCAGGCGCGTTCGGATACGCAGTATTTT
CDR3: CASTPQARSDTQYF
V: TRBV28
D: NA
size: NA
J: TRBJ2-3

DNA: TGTGCTAGCAGCCTACAGGGGGCCCCCACAGATACGCAGTATTTT
CDR3: CASSLQGAPTDTQYF
V: TRBV7-7
D: TRBD1
size: many
J: TRBJ2-3

DNA: TGTGCCAGCAGAGACAATGTGGATACGCAGTATTTT
CDR3: CASRDNVDTQYF
V: TRBV12-3/TRBV12-4
D: NA
size: NA
J: TRBJ2-3

DNA: TGTGCCACCCTCCGGGGGGGCCGGGAGTATTTT
CDR3: CATLRGGREYF
V: TRBV6-2/TRBV6-3
D: TRBD2
size: NA
J: TRBJ2-3

DNA: TGCGCCAGCAGCGCCGGGTTTGACAGGCCCTCCTATGGCTACACCTTC
CDR3: CASSAGFDRPSYGYTF
V: TRBV5-1
D: NA
size: NA
J: TRBJ1-2

DNA: TGTGCCAGCAGCTTAGAGCGGCACTCATCACTGTTTTTT
CDR3: CASSLERHSSLFF
V: TRBV7-6
D: NA
size: NA
J: TRBJ1-4

DNA: TGTGCCAGCAGCCACCGCGGCAGGGGGAAATCGTCCCAGTACTTC
CDR3: CASSHRGRGKSSQYF
V: TRBV27
D: TRBD1
size: few
J: TRBJ2-5

DNA: TGTGCCAGCAGTTTCTCGAAAGAGACCCAGTACTTC
CDR3: CASSFSKETQYF
V: TRBV12-3/TRBV12-4
D: NA
size: few
J: TRBJ2-5

DNA: TGTGCCAGCAGTTTCCGGCCCGGGGAGCTGTTTTTT
CDR3: CASSFRPGELFF
V: TRBV12-3/TRBV12-4
D: NA
size: many
J: TRBJ2-2